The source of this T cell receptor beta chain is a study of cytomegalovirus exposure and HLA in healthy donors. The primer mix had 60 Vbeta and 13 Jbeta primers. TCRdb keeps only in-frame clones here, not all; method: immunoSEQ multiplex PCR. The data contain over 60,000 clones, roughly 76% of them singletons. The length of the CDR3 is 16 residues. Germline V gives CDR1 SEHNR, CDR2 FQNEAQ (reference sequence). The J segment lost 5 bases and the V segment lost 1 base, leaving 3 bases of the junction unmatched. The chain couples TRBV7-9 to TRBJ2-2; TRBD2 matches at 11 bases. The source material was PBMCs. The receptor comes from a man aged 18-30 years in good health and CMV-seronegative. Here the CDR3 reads CASSLGSGGDTGELFF. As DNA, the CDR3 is TGTGCCAGCAGCTTAGGTAGCGGGGGGGATACCGGGGAGCTGTTTTTT.